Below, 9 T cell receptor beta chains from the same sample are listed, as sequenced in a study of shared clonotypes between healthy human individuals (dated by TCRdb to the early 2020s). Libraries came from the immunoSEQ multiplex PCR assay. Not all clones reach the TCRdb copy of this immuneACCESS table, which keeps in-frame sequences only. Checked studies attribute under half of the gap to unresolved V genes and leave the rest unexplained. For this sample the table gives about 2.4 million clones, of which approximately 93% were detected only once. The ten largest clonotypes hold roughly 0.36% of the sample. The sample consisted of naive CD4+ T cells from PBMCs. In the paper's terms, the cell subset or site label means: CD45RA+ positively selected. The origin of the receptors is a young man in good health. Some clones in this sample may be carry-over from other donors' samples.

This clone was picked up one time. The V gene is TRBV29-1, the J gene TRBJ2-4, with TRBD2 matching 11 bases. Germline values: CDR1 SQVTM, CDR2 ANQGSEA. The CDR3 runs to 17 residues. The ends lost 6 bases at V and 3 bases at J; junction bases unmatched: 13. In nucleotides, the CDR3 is TGCAGCGTGGGGGTAGCGGGAGGGCGAGTGGGCAAAAACATTCAGTACTTC. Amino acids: CSVGVAGGRVGKNIQYF. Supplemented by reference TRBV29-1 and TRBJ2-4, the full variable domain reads SAVISQKPSRDICQRGTSLTIQCQVDSQVTMMFWYRQQPGQSLTLIATANQGSEATYESGFVIDKFPISRPNLTFSTLTVSNMSPEDSSIYLCSVGVAGGRVGKNIQYFGAGTRLSVL.

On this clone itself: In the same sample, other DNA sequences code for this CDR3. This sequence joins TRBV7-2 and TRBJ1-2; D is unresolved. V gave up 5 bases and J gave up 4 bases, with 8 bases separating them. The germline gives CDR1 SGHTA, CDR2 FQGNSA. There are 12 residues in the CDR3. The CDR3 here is CASSPRAYGYTF. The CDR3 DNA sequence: TGTGCCAGCAGCCCGCGGGCCTATGGCTACACCTTC.

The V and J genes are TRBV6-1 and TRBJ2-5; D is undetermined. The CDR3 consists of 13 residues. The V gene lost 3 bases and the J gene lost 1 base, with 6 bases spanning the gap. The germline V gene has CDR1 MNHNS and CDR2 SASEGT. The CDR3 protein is CASSEAPQETQYF. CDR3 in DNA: TGTGCCAGCAGTGAGGCTCCCCAAGAGACCCAGTACTTC.

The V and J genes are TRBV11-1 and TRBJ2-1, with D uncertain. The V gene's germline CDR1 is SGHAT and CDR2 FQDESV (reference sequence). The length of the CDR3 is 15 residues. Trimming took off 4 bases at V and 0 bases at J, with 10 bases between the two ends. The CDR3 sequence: CASSSRWSSYNEQFF. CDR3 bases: TGTGCCAGCAGCTCTCGCTGGAGCTCCTACAATGAGCAGTTCTTC.

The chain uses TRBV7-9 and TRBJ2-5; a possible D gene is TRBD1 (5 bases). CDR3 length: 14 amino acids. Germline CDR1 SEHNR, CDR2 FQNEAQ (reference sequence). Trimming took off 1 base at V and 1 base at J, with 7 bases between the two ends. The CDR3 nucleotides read TGTGCCAGCAGCTTAGGCAGGGCCCAAGAGACCCAGTACTTC. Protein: CASSLGRAQETQYF.

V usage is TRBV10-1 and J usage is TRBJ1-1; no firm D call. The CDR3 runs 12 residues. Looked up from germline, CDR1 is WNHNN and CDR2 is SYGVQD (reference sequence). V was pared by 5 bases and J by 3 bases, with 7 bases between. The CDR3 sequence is CASSRHYTEAFF. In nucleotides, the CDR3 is TGCGCCAGCAGTCGACACTACACTGAAGCTTTCTTT.

The CDR3 loop is CASSPAGASYEQYF. CDR3 DNA: TGTGCCAGCAGCCCCGCCGGGGCGTCCTACGAGCAGTACTTC. The chain joins TRBV11-3 to TRBJ2-5; either TRBD1 or TRBD2 may fit D (5 bases each). The last part of the DNA fits TRBJ2-7 better; the J call may be wrong. This CDR3 has 14 amino acids. In germline, CDR1 is SGHNT, CDR2 YENEEA.

In DNA, the CDR3 is TGTGCCAGCAGCTTAACCGGACAGAACTATGGCTACACCTTC. Residues: CASSLTGQNYGYTF. J is TRBJ1-2 and V is TRBV11-2; weak D call: TRBD1 (6 bases). CDR1 SGHAT and CDR2 FQNNGV come from the germline V gene. V was trimmed by 2 bases and J by 2 bases, leaving 9 bases between them. This CDR3 has 14 residues.

CDR3: CASSGGSRMKELFF. In DNA form, the CDR3 reads TGTGCCAGCAGTGGGGGTAGCAGAATGAAAGAACTGTTTTTT. The chain carries TRBV28 and TRBJ1-4, with D maybe TRBD1 (5 bases). In germline, CDR1 is MDHEN, CDR2 SYDVKM. The CDR3 consists of 14 residues. V was pared by 5 bases and J by 12 bases, with 19 bases between.